These 30 T cell receptor beta chains share one sample of origin, sequenced in a study of cytomegalovirus exposure and HLA in healthy donors. The PCR was carried out with 60 Vbeta primers and 13 Jbeta primers. TCRdb's copy holds only in-frame clones and misses some; the assay was immunoSEQ multiplex PCR. The table includes under 150,000 clones, around 82% detected once. The sequencing input was PBMCs. These receptors were collected from a middle-aged woman in good health and CMV-seropositive.

The chain has TRBV28 and TRBJ1-2; 10 bases are a match to TRBD1. CDR1 and CDR2 from the germline V gene are MDHEN and SYDVKM. The V and J ends lost 6 bases and 4 bases, in that order; junction bases with no gene match: 20. The length of the CDR3 is 19 residues. The CDR3 bases are TGTGCCAGCAGCCACCCCCGGGGGGACAGGGGAAGTTGGGTCTATGGCTACACCTTC. It codes for CASSHPRGDRGSWVYGYTF.

The chain links TRBV30 to TRBJ2-2, with D tentatively TRBD2 (5 bases). The CDR3 has 11 residues. The V and J ends lost 5 bases and 7 bases respectively, with 8 bases between them. The germline gives CDR1 GTSNPN, CDR2 SVGIG (reference sequence). CDR3 protein: CAWSAGGELFF. Written as DNA, the CDR3 is TGTGCCTGGTCCGCGGGCGGGGAGCTGTTTTTT.

The genes are TRBV6-1 and TRBJ2-5, with D possibly being TRBD2 (7 bases). The CDR3 is 13 residues long. V gave up 8 bases and J gave up 4 bases, with 14 bases separating them. Germline V CDR1 and CDR2: MNHNS, SASEGT. The CDR3 bases are TGTGCCAGCTTCAGGGGAGGGGGAGAGACCCAGTACTTC. It is translated as CASFRGGGETQYF.

The chain recombines TRBV9 with TRBJ1-1; D uncertain. The CDR3 runs 15 residues. Trimming cost V 5 bases and J 4 bases, with 18 bases left between them. Germline assignment: CDR1 SGDLS and CDR2 YYNGEE. Here the CDR3 DNA reads TGTGCCAGCAGTCGCCTACGGGGTAGTGCCACTGAAGCTTTCTTT. Translation gives CASSRLRGSATEAFF.

This chain uses TRBV7-6 with TRBJ2-2, with D perhaps matching TRBD1 (6 bases). Germline CDR1 and CDR2: SGHVS and FNYEAQ. V was cut by 6 bases and J by 0 bases, with 8 bases left in between. The CDR3 covers 14 residues. CDR3 bases: TGTGCCAGCAGAGGGGGTTCGAACACCGGGGAGCTGTTTTTT. Its protein product is CASRGGSNTGELFF.

This clone was counted once. V usage is TRBV5-4 and J usage is TRBJ2-7, with 8 nucleotides matching TRBD2. J lost 6 bases, V lost 2 bases, and 10 bases had no gene match. Germline lookup yields CDR1 SGHNT and CDR2 YYREEE (reference sequence). The CDR3 consists of 15 residues. CDR3 protein: CASSLTGGHRSEQYF. For the CDR3, the DNA is TGTGCCAGCAGCTTAACGGGAGGGCACAGGAGCGAGCAGTACTTC.

V usage is TRBV18 and J usage is TRBJ1-1; possibly TRBD1 for D (5 bases). Germline V CDR1 and CDR2: KGHSH, LQKENI. The length of the CDR3 is 16 residues. V lost 2 bases, J lost 0 bases, and 13 bases lay in between. This CDR3 reads CASSPSAGRVNTEAFF. The CDR3, as DNA: TGTGCCAGCTCACCATCTGCAGGGAGGGTGAACACTGAAGCTTTCTTT. Looking up the rest from reference TRBV18 and TRBJ1-1 gives the full variable domain: NAGVMQNPRHLVRRRGQEARLRCSPMKGHSHVYWYRQLPEEGLKFMVYLQKENIIDESGMPKERFSAEFPKEGPSILRIQQVVRGDSAAYFCASSPSAGRVNTEAFFGQGTRLTVV.

This clone was seen a single time. The chain carries TRBV7-8 and TRBJ2-3; 8 bases match TRBD1. The germline V gene encodes CDR1 SGHVS and CDR2 FQNEAQ. The CDR3 runs to 18 residues. J gave up 0 bases and V 4 bases, and 12 bases lay outside the gene matches. The DNA of the CDR3 is TGTGCCAGCAGCTCGAGCGGTACAGGGGGTACTAGCACAGATACGCAGTATTTT. As protein: CASSSSGTGGTSTDTQYF.

The rearrangement links TRBV28 to TRBJ2-7, with D possibly being TRBD1 (8 bases). The ends were cut back, 5 bases at V and 4 bases at J, with 18 bases in the middle. The CDR3 is 15 residues long. Germline V CDR1 and CDR2: MDHEN, SYDVKM. CDR3 region: CASSPTGQGGYEQYF. CDR3 nucleotides: TGTGCCAGCAGTCCTACTGGACAGGGAGGGTACGAGCAGTACTTC.

This chain links TRBV6-1 with TRBJ1-3; 10 bases line up with TRBD1. Germline V CDR1 and CDR2: MNHNS, SASEGT. The CDR3 has 15 residues. V shed 4 bases and J 3 bases; nucleotides not matched to a gene: 3. CDR3 loop: CASSAGTGDGNTIYF. CDR3 DNA: TGTGCCAGCAGTGCCGGGACAGGGGATGGAAACACCATATATTTT.

This clone was found once. The gene calls are TRBV7-9 and TRBJ2-1; 9 bases match TRBD2. CDR1 SEHNR and CDR2 FQNEAQ come from the germline V gene (reference sequence). The CDR3 runs 13 residues. The V gene end was trimmed by 5 bases and the J gene end by 7 bases; junction bases not matched to a gene: 3. The CDR3 loop reads CASSLLAGNEQFF. Written as DNA, the CDR3 is TGTGCCAGCAGCCTCCTAGCGGGAAATGAGCAGTTCTTC.

The J gene is TRBJ2-2, the V gene TRBV5-1; 9 bases line up with TRBD2. The V gene's germline CDR1 is SGHRS and CDR2 YFSETQ. The J segment lost 7 bases and the V segment lost 5 bases, leaving 3 bases of the junction unmatched. The length of the CDR3 is 13 residues. The CDR3 region has the DNA TGCGCCAGCAGAAAGCGGGAGGACGGGGAGCTGTTTTTT. The encoded protein is CASRKREDGELFF.

The chain is built from TRBV30 and TRBJ2-7; no clear D gene. The length of the CDR3 is 14 residues. CDR1 GTSNPN and CDR2 SVGIG come from the germline V gene (reference sequence). The V end lost 2 bases, the J end lost 2 bases, and 13 bases lay between the germline ends. CDR3 DNA sequence: TGTGCCTGGAGTCGGGTAGCTCTCCCCTACGAGCAGTACTTC. It translates to CAWSRVALPYEQYF. The full variable domain, in which reference TRBV30 and TRBJ2-7 provide the parts outside the CDR3, is SQTIHQWPATLVQPVGSPLSLECTVEGTSNPNLYWYRQAAGRGLQLLFYSVGIGQISSEVPQNLSASRPQDRQFILSSKKLLLSDSGFYLCAWSRVALPYEQYFGPGTRLTVT.

Here the CDR3 reads CSVLAGANADTQYF. CDR3 bases: TGCAGCGTCCTAGCGGGAGCTAACGCAGATACGCAGTATTTT. The rearrangement uses TRBV29-1 and TRBJ2-3, with TRBD2 identical over 10 bases. The J segment lost 4 bases and the V segment lost 6 bases, leaving 7 bases of the junction unmatched. This CDR3 comprises 14 residues. Germline V gene sequence: CDR1 SQVTM, CDR2 ANQGSEA.

The chain is built from TRBV7-2 and TRBJ2-7; TRBD2 matches 12 bases. Germline CDR1 reads SGHTA; CDR2 reads FQGNSA. Unmatched junction bases numbered 10, after V lost 4 bases and J lost 6 bases. CDR3 length: 16 residues. The CDR3 loop reads CASSYSSGRASSEQYF. The CDR3 DNA is TGTGCCAGCAGCTACTCTAGCGGGAGGGCCTCTTCCGAGCAGTACTTC.

The rearrangement links TRBV28 to TRBJ2-2; 7 positions match TRBD1. Germline V CDR1 and CDR2: MDHEN, SYDVKM. The CDR3 has 16 residues. Losses at the gene ends were 3 bases for V and 8 bases for J; bases not matched to a gene: 12. CDR3 nucleotide sequence: TGTGCCAGCAGTTTGTTGGGACAGATCCTCGGGGGGGAGCTGTTTTTT. Its translation is CASSLLGQILGGELFF.

This chain connects TRBV7-9 to TRBJ2-3; the D gene is possibly TRBD2 (5 bases). In germline, CDR1 is SEHNR, CDR2 FQNEAQ (reference sequence). The CDR3 sequence is 13 residues long. Trimming cost V 5 bases and J 4 bases, with 10 bases left between them. CDR3 region: CASSPPGSDTQYF. The CDR3 DNA is TGTGCCAGCAGCCCCCCGGGATCAGATACGCAGTATTTT.

This clone was recorded once. The J gene is TRBJ2-4, the V gene TRBV4-1; 9 bases match TRBD1. V lost 4 bases and J lost 1; bases outside the gene matches: 5. Germline CDR1 is MGHRA and CDR2 is YSYEKL. The CDR3 length is 16 residues. The CDR3 nucleotides are TGCGCCAGCAGCCCCCGGGACAGGGAGGCCAAAAACATTCAGTACTTC. Translating it yields CASSPRDREAKNIQYF.

This clone was observed a handful of times. The chain joins TRBV9 to TRBJ2-2; TRBD2 matches 7 bases. J gave up 3 bases and V 4 bases, and 3 bases lay outside the gene matches. Germline assignment: CDR1 SGDLS and CDR2 YYNGEE. CDR3 length: 14 residues. CDR3 protein: CASSNRGDTGELFF. As DNA, the CDR3 is TGTGCCAGCAGCAATCGGGGGGACACCGGGGAGCTGTTTTTT.

This chain uses TRBV6-1 with TRBJ1-2, with D unresolved. Germline CDR1 is MNHNS and CDR2 is SASEGT. Trimming removed 7 bases from V and 2 bases from J, with 17 bases in between. This CDR3 has 15 residues. The CDR3 sequence: CASKRETAQNYGYTF. For the CDR3, the DNA is TGTGCCAGCAAGCGGGAAACAGCCCAAAACTATGGCTACACCTTC.

This clone was detected a few times. The chain uses TRBV6-5 and TRBJ2-5; 11 bases match TRBD1. Trimming cost V 2 bases and J 2 bases; bases outside gene matches: 1. Germline V gene lookup returns CDR1 MNHEY and CDR2 SVGAGI. The length of the CDR3 is 15 residues. The CDR3 DNA follows: TGTGCCAGCAGTTACGGGGACAGGGGGCAAGAGACCCAGTACTTC. Protein sequence: CASSYGDRGQETQYF.

J is TRBJ2-1 and V is TRBV7-8, with 13 bases identical to TRBD2. This CDR3 comprises 15 residues. Per germline, CDR1 SGHVS and CDR2 FQNEAQ. V was pared by 4 bases and J by 10 bases, with 7 bases of the junction left unmatched. The CDR3 DNA is TGTGCCAGCAGCTACGGACTAGCGGGAGCCGAAGAGCAGTTCTTC. Translation: CASSYGLAGAEEQFF.

This rearrangement joins TRBV28 to TRBJ2-7; D is unclear. Germline lookup yields CDR1 MDHEN and CDR2 SYDVKM. Deletions cut 6 bases from V and 2 bases from J, with 11 bases between. The CDR3 runs to 13 residues. The CDR3 bases are TGTGCCAGCAGACCCAATCCAGCCTACGAGCAGTACTTC. This codes for CASRPNPAYEQYF.

The chain couples TRBV7-9 to TRBJ2-5; 12 positions match TRBD2. V lost 2 bases and J lost 5; bases outside the gene matches: 3. The CDR3 is 15 residues long. The germline V gene has CDR1 SEHNR and CDR2 FQNEAQ (reference sequence). CDR3 coding DNA: TGTGCCAGCAGCTTAAGACTAGCGGGAGCGGAGACCCAGTACTTC. Its translation: CASSLRLAGAETQYF. The whole variable domain, filled in from reference TRBV7-9 and TRBJ2-5, reads DTGVSQNPRHKITKRGQNVTFRCDPISEHNRLYWYRQTLGQGPEFLTYFQNEAQLEKSRLLSDRFSAERPKGSFSTLEIQRTEQGDSAMYLCASSLRLAGAETQYFGPGTRLLVL.

The rearrangement uses TRBV23-1 and TRBJ2-3, with D possibly TRBD1 on 5 matching bases. TRBV23-1 is an open reading frame whose function is uncertain. The CDR3 totals 16 residues. Trimming stripped 4 bases from V and 3 bases from J, with 17 bases between. CDR3 sequence reads: CASSRPDILCTDTQYF. The CDR3 DNA reads as TGCGCCAGCAGTCGACCGGACATACTGTGTACAGATACGCAGTATTTT.

This clone has more than one count but fewer than ten. The gene calls are TRBV6-5 and TRBJ1-5; 10 nucleotides line up with TRBD1. Germline values: CDR1 MNHEY, CDR2 SVGAGI. V was clipped by 6 bases and J by 6 bases; unmatched bases: 5. The CDR3 has 14 residues. CDR3 residues: CASRDRGRVQPQHF. CDR3 nucleotides: TGTGCCAGCAGGGACAGGGGGAGGGTTCAGCCCCAGCATTTT.

The chain uses TRBV28 and TRBJ2-1; 11 bases match TRBD2. This CDR3 region has 15 residues. CDR1 MDHEN and CDR2 SYDVKM come from the germline V gene. J gave up 8 bases and V 6 bases, and 9 bases lay outside the gene matches. CDR3 bases: TGTGCCAGCAGCCGACTAGCGGGAATTGGCTATGAGCAGTTCTTC. Translated: CASSRLAGIGYEQFF.

The rearrangement uses TRBV14 and TRBJ1-2; D unclear. The V end was cut by 2 bases, the J end by 3 bases, with 7 bases between. CDR1 is SGHDN, CDR2 FVKESK, per germline. This CDR3 is built from 13 residues. The DNA of the CDR3 is TGTGCCAGCAGCCAATACGGGTACTATGGCTACACCTTC. Translated: CASSQYGYYGYTF.

In its sample, this clone was seen once. J is TRBJ2-7 and V is TRBV4-1; TRBD2 aligns across 7 bases. Germline V lookup: CDR1 MGHRA, CDR2 YSYEKL. This CDR3 spans 14 amino acids. The trim removed 6 bases at V and 5 bases at J, leaving 10 bases unmatched. The chain's CDR3 is CASSLQGGSNEQYF. The CDR3 nucleotides read TGCGCCAGCAGTCTTCAGGGCGGGAGTAACGAGCAGTACTTC.

This clone came up once. This chain uses TRBV4-1 with TRBJ2-3; 12 bases map to TRBD2. This CDR3 has 18 amino acids. V trimming: 3 bases; J trimming: 3 bases; junction bases outside the gene matches: 10. The germline V gene encodes CDR1 MGHRA and CDR2 YSYEKL. The CDR3 loop reads CASSQRLAGDLATDTQYF. Written as DNA, the CDR3 is TGCGCCAGCAGCCAGCGACTAGCGGGAGACCTTGCTACAGATACGCAGTATTTT.